The following is a T cell receptor beta chain sequence with its context. V was clipped by 7 bases and J by 4 bases; unmatched bases: 13. Looked up from germline, CDR1 is SNHLY and CDR2 is FYNNEI. The CDR3 length is 17 residues. The data stem from a study of shared clonotypes between healthy human individuals. Per the original data handling: Sequence data from immunoSEQ were junction-only and lacked quality scores; consequently, filtering differed. Only in-frame clones appear in the TCRdb table, and some are missing; sequencing was by immunoSEQ multiplex PCR. Clone size and V and J calls were adopted from that table, with D and trimming inferred from the DNA. This table holds about 680,000 clones, about 80% found once.

The gene calls are TRBV2 and TRBJ2-1; TRBD2 matches at 10 bases. The sequence came from a woman between 25 and 40 years old in good health. The specimen was memory CD4+ T cells sorted from blood. The subset is: CD45RA-negative fraction. The CDR3 nucleotides read TGTGCCAGCATTCCAGGGACAGCGGGAGGGCCGTACAATGAGCAGTTCTTC. Translated: CASIPGTAGGPYNEQFF.